This T cell receptor (beta chain) came from a study of patients and donors after allogeneic stem cell transplantation. This clonotype has a count of ten or more. Germline loops: CDR1 SGHRS, CDR2 YFSETQ. J gave up 0 bases and V 0 bases, and 3 bases lay outside the gene matches. The CDR3 is 17 amino acids. TCRdb reprocessed the RT-PCR reads with MiXCR, giving one entry per CDR3 protein. The sample shows about 18,000 distinct CDR3 sequences, 4.5% to 6% of them seen only once. The sequence was collected from a human donor who was either an allogeneic HSCT recipient or a stem cell or donor lymphocyte infusion donor (not recorded which). It is not recorded whose cells these are; they may come from a transplant donor. This rearrangement joins TRBV5-1 to TRBJ2-2, with TRBD2 matching 9 bases. The sequenced sample was blood, either unsorted or a sorted T cell fraction (not recorded which). CDR3 coding DNA: TGCGCCAGCAGCTTGGGTCTAGCGGGGTCGAACACCGGGGAGCTGTTTTTT. It codes for CASSLGLAGSNTGELFF. Together with reference TRBV5-1 and TRBJ2-2, the CDR3 gives the full variable domain: KAGVTQTPRYLIKTRGQQVTLSCSPISGHRSVSWYQQTPGQGLQFLFEYFSETQRNKGNFPGRFSGRQFSNSRSEMNVSTLELGDSALYLCASSLGLAGSNTGELFFGEGSRLTVL.